The present T cell receptor beta chain was sequenced within a study of T-cell reconstitution after alpha-beta-depleted transplantation in children. Unique molecular identifiers featured in how the TCRbeta library was prepared. MiXCR, run by TCRdb on the PCR reads, gives a single entry per CDR3 protein. The profile shows approximately 300,000 distinct CDR3 sequences, roughly 8.2% of them singletons. This clonotype was recorded at least ten times. Its cognate antigen is unknown. General observations from the study: High day-60 TCRbeta diversity in some patients came from surviving recipient T cells and thymic progenitors. By one year post-transplant, T-cell counts and diversity largely arose from T cells that were newly produced. About two months after transplant, alpha-beta T cells reportedly came from several hundred expanded graft clones.

This TCR was sampled from a female patient aged 2 to 10 who had a stem cell transplant for Fanconi anemia, so the T cells may come from the graft donor. The sample was peripheral blood, taken 360 days after TCRalphabeta/CD19-depleted stem cell transplant.

For the CDR3, the DNA is TGTGCCAGCAGTTTAGGGGGAAACACCATATATTTT. It translates to CASSLGGNTIYF. The chain links TRBV12-3 or TRBV12-4 to TRBJ1-3; D not resolved. There are 12 residues in the CDR3. Trimming stripped 1 base from V and 4 bases from J, with 2 bases between.